This is a list of T cell receptor beta chains from one sample in a study of cytomegalovirus exposure and HLA in healthy donors. Repertoires were generated with immunoSEQ multiplex PCR, while TCRdb's copy carries only in-frame clones and drops some. The sample has about 110,000 clones, less than 70% seen once. Sequencing input: PBMCs. Every receptor here comes from a woman aged 25 to 39 in good health and CMV-seronegative. The CDR3 runs from the conserved cysteine through the conserved F or W. A D gene is named only where the DNA matches it firmly. Rows may omit the clone size; those that give it use once, few, many or a size class.

NA,TRBV5-1,NA,TRBJ1-5,CASSLEGISNQPQHF,TGCGCCAGCAGCTTGGAGGGGATTAGCAATCAGCCCCAGCATTTT
TRBD1,TRBV7-3,NA,TRBJ1-2,CASSPSGTGGYGYTF,TGTGCCAGCAGCCCCTCCGGGACAGGGGGCTATGGCTACACCTTC
NA,TRBV6-1,NA,TRBJ2-3,CASRAIGGSTDTQYF,TGTGCCAGCCGAGCCATCGGCGGTAGCACAGATACGCAGTATTTT
NA,TRBV30,few,TRBJ2-3,CAWSVISTDTQYF,TGTGCCTGGAGTGTTATTAGCACAGATACGCAGTATTTT
TRBD2,TRBV5-1,NA,TRBJ2-1,CASSPTSGPYNEQFF,TGCGCCAGCAGCCCAACTAGCGGCCCTTACAATGAGCAGTTCTTC
TRBD1,TRBV27,NA,TRBJ1-2,CASSIDRATGYTF,TGTGCCAGCAGCATCGACAGGGCTACAGGCTACACCTTC
TRBD2,TRBV5-1,NA,TRBJ2-5,CASSLGIAGDQETQYF,TGCGCCAGCAGCTTGGGCATAGCGGGGGACCAAGAGACCCAGTACTTC
TRBD2,TRBV7-9,NA,TRBJ2-1,CASSPGGAGAPNEQFF,TGTGCCAGCAGCCCCGGGGGGGCGGGAGCTCCCAATGAGCAGTTCTTC
NA,TRBV30,NA,TRBJ1-6,CACGGNSPLHF,TGTGCGTGCGGGGGAAATTCACCCCTCCACTTT
NA,TRBV30,NA,TRBJ1-4,CAWSPIRGIETEKLFF,TGTGCCTGGAGTCCTATTAGGGGTATCGAGACGGAAAAACTGTTTTTT
TRBD1,TRBV28,few,TRBJ1-1,CASDSKGTGAGTEAFF,TGTGCCAGCGATTCAAAGGGGACAGGGGCGGGTACTGAAGCTTTCTTT
NA,TRBV2,once,TRBJ2-3,CASSVLFFSTDTQYF,TGTGCCAGCAGTGTGTTATTTTTCAGCACAGATACGCAGTATTTT
NA,TRBV7-3,NA,TRBJ1-5,CASSSTRGQPQHF,TGTGCCAGCAGCTCCACAAGGGGTCAGCCCCAGCATTTT
NA,TRBV5-6,NA,TRBJ1-2,CASSLEGPDYGYTF,TGTGCCAGCAGCTTGGAGGGGCCGGACTATGGCTACACCTTC
NA,TRBV4-1,few,TRBJ1-3,CASSYGWEPGNTIYF,TGCGCCAGCAGTTACGGTTGGGAGCCCGGAAACACCATATATTTT
NA,TRBV28,NA,TRBJ1-5,CASSPEGQINQPQHF,TGTGCCAGCAGCCCAGAAGGACAGATCAATCAGCCCCAGCATTTT
TRBD2,TRBV6-1,NA,TRBJ2-3,CASKARENTDTQYF,TGTGCCAGCAAGGCGCGGGAGAACACAGATACGCAGTATTTT
NA,TRBV11-3,NA,TRBJ2-3,CASSLGLNPSTDTQYF,TGTGCCAGCAGCCTTGGACTCAACCCTAGCACAGATACGCAGTATTTT
TRBD1,TRBV4-1,NA,TRBJ1-3,CASSRRQGPSGNTIYF,TGCGCCAGCAGCCGACGACAGGGGCCCTCTGGAAACACCATATATTTT
NA,TRBV5-4,NA,TRBJ2-6,CASSFAGSGANVLTF,TGTGCCAGCAGCTTTGCAGGCTCTGGGGCCAACGTCCTGACTTTC
NA,TRBV27,NA,TRBJ2-7,CASSSLLSSSPYEQYF,TGTGCCAGCAGTTCTCTACTCTCCTCTAGTCCGTACGAGCAGTACTTC
NA,TRBV9,NA,TRBJ2-7,CASSVGGSPSYEQYF,TGTGCCAGCAGCGTAGGAGGGAGCCCTTCCTACGAGCAGTACTTC
TRBD1,TRBV18,NA,TRBJ1-1,CASSPDRGREAFF,TGTGCCAGCTCGCCAGACAGGGGGCGGGAAGCTTTCTTT
NA,TRBV7-2,NA,TRBJ1-1,CASSLATTGNTEAFF,TGTGCCAGCAGCTTAGCGACGACAGGGAACACTGAAGCTTTCTTT
NA,TRBV2,NA,TRBJ1-5,CASSDRSGQPQHF,TGTGCCAGCAGTGATCGTTCTGGCCAGCCCCAGCATTTT
TRBD1,TRBV19,NA,TRBJ2-2,CASSQGQGGTGELFF,TGTGCTAGTAGCCAGGGACAGGGGGGGACCGGGGAGCTGTTTTTT
NA,TRBV7-9,NA,TRBJ2-7,CASSMTSDRSYEQYF,TGTGCCAGCAGTATGACCTCGGACAGAAGCTACGAGCAGTACTTC
TRBD1,TRBV7-8,NA,TRBJ2-7,CASSWDRLYEQYF,TGTGCCAGCAGCTGGGACAGGCTTTACGAGCAGTACTTC
TRBD1,TRBV6-6,NA,TRBJ2-7,CASSGRDRGAYEQYF,TGTGCCAGCAGTGGCCGGGACAGGGGGGCCTACGAGCAGTACTTC
NA,TRBV6-4,NA,TRBJ2-2,CASTVKRGTGELFF,TGTGCCAGCACAGTCAAAAGAGGAACCGGGGAGCTGTTTTTT
TRBD1,TRBV18,NA,TRBJ2-7,CASSPDRTAIEQYF,TGTGCCAGCTCACCGGACAGGACGGCTATCGAGCAGTACTTC
TRBD1,TRBV7-9,NA,TRBJ2-3,CASSLGQGADTDTQYF,TGTGCCAGCAGCTTAGGACAGGGGGCTGACACAGATACGCAGTATTTT
NA,TRBV4-2,few,TRBJ1-5,CASSQEVIGGSNQPQHF,TGTGCCAGCAGCCAAGAGGTGATCGGGGGTAGCAATCAGCCCCAGCATTTT
NA,TRBV19,few,TRBJ1-1,CASTLSMNTEAFF,TGTGCCAGTACTCTGAGCATGAACACTGAAGCTTTCTTT
TRBD1,TRBV14,NA,TRBJ1-1,CASSQMGTGTGTEAFF,TGTGCCAGCAGCCAGATGGGGACAGGGACGGGCACTGAAGCTTTCTTT
NA,TRBV7-2,few,TRBJ2-7,CASSSYRDEQYF,TGTGCCAGCAGCTCGTACAGGGACGAGCAGTACTTC
NA,TRBV25-1,NA,TRBJ2-7,CASSEAGTTYEQYF,TGTGCCAGCAGTGAAGCGGGGACCACCTACGAGCAGTACTTC
NA,TRBV28,NA,TRBJ1-4,CASSLTVAASNEKLFF,TGTGCCAGCAGTTTAACAGTGGCTGCAAGTAATGAAAAACTGTTTTTT
TRBD2,TRBV19,NA,TRBJ2-3,CASSSPLAGGSDTQYF,TGTGCCAGTAGTTCCCCTCTAGCGGGAGGATCAGATACGCAGTATTTT
NA,TRBV30,few,TRBJ2-7,CAWSVGWGLEGEQYF,TGTGCCTGGAGTGTAGGCTGGGGATTGGAGGGCGAGCAGTACTTC
NA,TRBV5-6,NA,TRBJ2-7,CASSGWSFPEQYF,TGTGCCAGCAGCGGTTGGAGTTTTCCCGAGCAGTACTTC
TRBD1,TRBV27,NA,TRBJ1-4,CASSLGSGTGIEKLFF,TGTGCCAGCAGTTTAGGGAGCGGGACAGGGATTGAAAAACTGTTTTTT
NA,TRBV7-9,few,TRBJ1-4,CASSLQATEKLFF,TGTGCCAGCAGCTTACAGGCGACTGAAAAACTGTTTTTT
TRBD2,TRBV2,NA,TRBJ2-5,CASRKDSGSKETQYF,TGTGCCAGCAGAAAAGATAGCGGGAGCAAAGAGACCCAGTACTTC
TRBD1,TRBV18,NA,TRBJ1-4,CASSPGQVNEKLFF,TGTGCCAGCTCACCCGGACAGGTTAATGAAAAACTGTTTTTT
NA,TRBV7-9,NA,TRBJ2-7,CASSLALRDEQYF,TGTGCCAGCAGCTTAGCGCTAAGAGACGAGCAGTACTTC
TRBD2,TRBV30,NA,TRBJ2-7,CAWRSGSTYEQYF,TGTGCCTGGAGAAGCGGGAGCACCTACGAGCAGTACTTC
NA,TRBV28,NA,TRBJ2-5,CASSPFGDMRWKTQYF,TGTGCCAGCAGTCCATTCGGGGACATGAGGTGGAAGACCCAGTACTTC
NA,TRBV28,few,TRBJ1-2,CASSLRGIYGYTF,TGTGCCAGCAGTTTACGGGGAATCTATGGCTACACCTTC
NA,TRBV5-1,NA,TRBJ1-3,CASSQPDSRNTIYF,TGCGCCAGCAGCCAGCCGGACAGTCGCAACACCATATATTTT
NA,TRBV7-3,NA,TRBJ1-6,CASSLFPLGRGSPLHF,TGTGCCAGCAGCTTATTCCCCCTGGGCAGGGGTTCACCCCTCCACTTT
TRBD2,TRBV4-1,few,TRBJ2-1,CASSRLAGVGNEQFF,TGCGCCAGCAGCCGCCTAGCGGGAGTGGGAAATGAGCAGTTCTTC
NA,TRBV19,NA,TRBJ2-7,CASKLTGSSSYEQYF,TGTGCCAGTAAGTTGACCGGGTCTAGCTCCTACGAGCAGTACTTC
NA,TRBV28,NA,TRBJ1-5,CASSSSGEGNQPQHF,TGTGCCAGCAGTTCTTCCGGGGAGGGCAATCAGCCCCAGCATTTT
NA,TRBV18,NA,TRBJ1-3,CASSPNMNSGNTIYF,TGTGCCAGCTCACCAAACATGAACTCTGGAAACACCATATATTTT
NA,TRBV29-1,NA,TRBJ2-7,CSALRDTENEQYF,TGCAGCGCCCTCCGGGACACCGAAAACGAGCAGTACTTC
TRBD1,TRBV5-6,NA,TRBJ1-2,CASSTPGTGHYGYTF,TGTGCCAGCAGCACACCCGGGACAGGGCACTATGGCTACACCTTC
TRBD1,TRBV9,few,TRBJ2-5,CASSVIGTAQETQYF,TGTGCCAGCAGCGTAATCGGGACAGCCCAAGAGACCCAGTACTTC
TRBD2,TRBV7-9,NA,TRBJ2-1,CASSLWLAEGNEQFF,TGTGCCAGCAGCTTATGGCTAGCGGAAGGCAATGAGCAGTTCTTC
NA,TRBV9,NA,TRBJ2-1,CASSVATVYNEQFF,TGTGCCAGCAGCGTAGCTACAGTATACAATGAGCAGTTCTTC